This T cell receptor beta chain was documented in a study of T-cell reconstitution after alpha-beta-depleted transplantation in children. Study-level results: Several hundred expanded graft clones reportedly were the source of alpha-beta T cells about two months after transplant.

Unique molecular identifiers featured in how the TCRbeta library was prepared. From the PCR reads, TCRdb called clonotypes with MiXCR, one entry per CDR3 protein. The sample lists fewer than 1 million distinct CDR3 sequences, about 15% occurring once. As concerns this clonotype: The antigen is unknown.

CDR1 SGHTA and CDR2 FQGTGA come from the germline V gene. Unmatched junction bases numbered 9, after V lost 6 bases and J lost 5 bases. The CDR3 runs to 16 residues. This sample comprised PBMCs, mostly from graft donor cells, obtained 360 days after TCRalphabeta/CD19-depleted stem cell transplant. The receptor was isolated from a male patient aged 10 to 17 who had a stem cell transplant for acute lymphoblastic leukemia, so the T cells may come from the graft donor. The V call is TRBV7-3, the J call TRBJ1-6, with TRBD1 identical over 8 bases. The DNA for the CDR3 is TGTGCCAGCAGTGCCGGGACAGGATGGAATAATTCACCCCTCCACTTT. This sequence encodes CASSAGTGWNNSPLHF.